A selection of T cell receptor beta chains follows, all from one sample in a study of CD8 T cells in Susac syndrome. MiXCR, applied by TCRdb to the immunoSEQ multiplex PCR reads, yields one record per CDR3 protein. The table has about 160,000 distinct CDR3 sequences, about 92% seen once; the top ten hold approximately 0.075%. What was sequenced was CD4+ T cells from PBMCs. The receptors come from a human donor in good health. The CDR3 runs from the conserved cysteine through the conserved F or W. A D gene is named only where the DNA matches it firmly. The size of a clone is reported for some rows only, either as once, few or many, or as a class for expanded clones.

>TRBV20-1|TRBJ2-4|.|.
TGCAGTGCTTCACAGGATTTAGCCAAAAACATTCAGTACTTC
CSASQDLAKNIQYF
>TRBV7-2|TRBJ1-1|TRBD1|.
TGTGCCAGCAGCTTTGACAGGGGTAGCACTGAAGCTTTCTTT
CASSFDRGSTEAFF
>TRBV7-9|TRBJ1-1|.|.
TGTGCCAGCAGCTTGGACTGGAGAAACACTGAAGCTTTCTTT
CASSLDWRNTEAFF
>TRBV5-1|TRBJ1-2|TRBD1|few
TGCGCCAGCAGCTTGGCGGGACAGATCTATGGCTACACCTTC
CASSLAGQIYGYTF
>TRBV5-5|TRBJ1-1|TRBD1|.
TGTGCCAGCAGCCTATGGACAGGAACTGAAGCTTTCTTT
CASSLWTGTEAFF
>TRBV6-1|TRBJ2-7|TRBD2|.
TGTGCCAGCATCAAAAGCGGGAGGGCCACTGAAGAGCAGTACTTC
CASIKSGRATEEQYF
>TRBV28|TRBJ2-2|TRBD2|.
TGTGCCACCTTAGCGAGCGGGAGCACCGGGGAGCTGTTTTTT
CATLASGSTGELFF
>TRBV30|TRBJ2-7|.|few
TGTGCCTGCACCAGGTGGACAGCCTACGAGCAGTACTTC
CACTRWTAYEQYF
>TRBV6-2/TRBV6-3|TRBJ1-6|.|.
TGTGCCAGCAGGCTTGAGAGGACTAATTCACCCCTCCACTTT
CASRLERTNSPLHF
>TRBV29-1|TRBJ1-1|TRBD1|.
TGCAGCGTGGGTAGGGACAGGGGCGTCATGAACACTGAAGCTTTCTTT
CSVGRDRGVMNTEAFF
>TRBV3-1|TRBJ1-1|TRBD1|.
TGTGCCAGCAGCCCGATGTGGACAGGGGGGGCTGAAGCTTTCTTT
CASSPMWTGGAEAFF
>TRBV5-1|TRBJ2-3|TRBD2|.
TGCGCCAGCAGCCTGCGGACTAGCGGGGACTATACCTATACGCAGTATTTT
CASSLRTSGDYTYTQYF
>TRBV12-3/TRBV12-4|TRBJ2-3|TRBD2|once
TGTGCCAGCGACGTTGCGGGGGGCACAGATACGCAGTATTTT
CASDVAGGTDTQYF
>TRBV7-2|TRBJ2-6|TRBD1|.
TGTGCCAGCAGCTCGCCGGGACAGTCCTCTGGGGCCAACGTCCTGACTTTC
CASSSPGQSSGANVLTF
>TRBV20-1|TRBJ1-2|.|.
TGCAGTGCGGTGACCAGGGGACGAGAGACTAACTATGGCTACACCTTC
CSAVTRGRETNYGYTF
>TRBV29-1|TRBJ1-4|.|.
TGCAGCGTCTCACAGGGAACTGAAAAACTGTTTTTT
CSVSQGTEKLFF
>TRBV5-1|TRBJ1-1|.|.
TGCGCCACTCAAACAGGGACTAACACTGAAGCTTTCTTT
CATQTGTNTEAFF
>TRBV6-5|TRBJ2-5|.|.
TGTGCCAGCAGTTACGGGGCGTCGCAAGAGACCCAGTACTTC
CASSYGASQETQYF
>TRBV12-3/TRBV12-4|TRBJ2-7|TRBD1|once
TGTGCCAGCAGTTTGCGCCCAGGGGGCATCTACGAGCAGTACTTC
CASSLRPGGIYEQYF
>TRBV20-1|TRBJ2-5|.|.
TGCAGTGCCCCCGTTATAGAGACCCAGTACTTC
CSAPVIETQYF
>TRBV27|TRBJ2-7|.|once
TGTGCCAGCAGCTCCCAGGGGGGAGAAAACGAGCAGTACTTC
CASSSQGGENEQYF
>TRBV5-4|TRBJ2-5|.|.
TGTGCCAGCAGCTTGGCGGCTAGCGCGCAAGAGACCCAGTACTTC
CASSLAASAQETQYF
>TRBV7-2|TRBJ2-7|TRBD2|once
TGTGCCAGCAGCTCCCCGGGGGAGCGGGGAGTTGAGCAGTACTTC
CASSSPGERGVEQYF
>TRBV4-1|TRBJ2-5|TRBD1|.
TGCGCCAGCAGCCACGAGTGGACAGGGACCCAGTACTTC
CASSHEWTGTQYF
>TRBV9|TRBJ2-1|.|.
TGTGCCAGCAGCGTAGGAGGGGCGCGCAATGAGCAGTTCTTC
CASSVGGARNEQFF
>TRBV7-2|TRBJ1-2|.|.
TGTGCCAGCAGCATAAACAGGCGGGACTATGGCTACACCTTC
CASSINRRDYGYTF
>TRBV7-2|TRBJ1-1|.|.
TGTGCCAGCAGTTTTGACACCGGAGGTTTCTTT
CASSFDTGGFF
>TRBV4-2|TRBJ2-5|TRBD1|.
TGTGCCAGCAGCCAAGGGGACAGAAACCAAGAGACCCAGTACTTC
CASSQGDRNQETQYF
>TRBV18|TRBJ1-4|.|.
TGTGCCAGCTCACGGGCCCAGAATGAAAAACTGTTTTTT
CASSRAQNEKLFF
>TRBV12-3/TRBV12-4|TRBJ1-4|TRBD1|.
TGTGCCAGCAGGACAACAGGGGGATCGGGGAATGAAAAACTGTTTTTT
CASRTTGGSGNEKLFF
>TRBV7-9|TRBJ2-5|TRBD2|few
TGTGCCAGCAGCACTGGGACTAGCGGGGGGGAGACCCAGTACTTC
CASSTGTSGGETQYF
>TRBV28|TRBJ1-1|.|.
TGTGCCAGCAGTCTCGGGGGCGGAACGAACACTGAAGCTTTCTTT
CASSLGGGTNTEAFF
>TRBV5-1|TRBJ2-3|TRBD2|once
TGCGCCAGCAGCTCTCTCGGGAGGGCCGGGGGCACAGATACGCAGTATTTT
CASSSLGRAGGTDTQYF
>TRBV11-2|TRBJ2-3|.|.
TGTGCCAGCAGAAAGGCAGGGGAGGGATCAGATACGCAGTATTTT
CASRKAGEGSDTQYF
>TRBV7-9|TRBJ2-1|.|once
TGTGCCAGCAGCCCCCAAGGTAGCTCCTACAATGAGCAGTTCTTC
CASSPQGSSYNEQFF
>TRBV28|TRBJ2-5|.|.
TGTGCCAGCAGTCCGAATGAGGGGGGGCGGGAGACCCAGTACTTC
CASSPNEGGRETQYF
>TRBV7-6|TRBJ1-4|.|.
TGTGCCAGCACCGAGGCCGGGGGGCGCGAAAAACTGTTTTTT
CASTEAGGREKLFF
>TRBV5-4|TRBJ1-2|.|.
TGTGCCAGCAGCCTGGACGGAAAGGGGTATGGCTACACCTTC
CASSLDGKGYGYTF
>TRBV20-1|TRBJ1-5|.|.
TGCAGTGCTAGAGAAGGGTTTGATCAGCCCCAGCATTTT
CSAREGFDQPQHF
>TRBV30|TRBJ2-5|.|.
TGTGCCTGGAGGATGCCCAAACTGCTACAAGAGACCCAGTACTTC
CAWRMPKLLQETQYF
>TRBV2|TRBJ2-5|.|.
TGTGCCAGCAGTGAATGGGGGCAGGGGGAGACCCAGTACTTC
CASSEWGQGETQYF
>TRBV18|TRBJ2-3|.|.
TGTGCCAGCTCCCCCGGTGAGAGCACAGATACGCAGTATTTT
CASSPGESTDTQYF
>TRBV30|TRBJ1-1|.|.
TGTGCCTGGACGCGAGCGGTGTTGGGTACTGAAGCTTTCTTT
CAWTRAVLGTEAFF
>TRBV5-1|TRBJ2-1|.|.
TGCGCCAGCAGCGCAGGGACCGTGGGCAATGAGCAGTTCTTC
CASSAGTVGNEQFF
>TRBV6-1|TRBJ2-3|TRBD1|.
TGTGCCAGCAGTGAATGGGTGGGGACAGGGTCGGATACGCAGTATTTT
CASSEWVGTGSDTQYF
>TRBV29-1|TRBJ2-6|TRBD1|.
TGCAGCGTTGAAGACCCACAGGGGCTTGGGGCCAACGTCCTGACTTTC
CSVEDPQGLGANVLTF